Each of the 23 T cell receptor beta chains below was sequenced from the same sample in a study of cytomegalovirus exposure and HLA in healthy donors (dated by TCRdb to about 2017). The library was produced with the immunoSEQ multiplex PCR assay. For the multiplex PCR, a mixture combining 60 forward primers for TCR Vbeta segments and 13 reverse primers for TCR Jbeta segments was used. What TCRdb holds here is the immuneACCESS table cut down to in-frame rearrangements. Part of the clones is not present; checked against another copy, under half of the missing clones reflect an unresolved V gene, and the others are unexplained. The sample table shows more than 75,000 clones, and less than 80% are seen once. 2% to 2.5% of the sample rests with the top ten. What was sequenced was PBMCs. The receptors shown here come from a man between 25 and 39 years old in good health and CMV-seronegative.

The gene calls are TRBV6-5 and TRBJ2-1; D is unclear. Deletions cut 4 bases from V and 6 bases from J, with 7 bases between. The length of the CDR3 is 12 residues. Germline V CDR1 and CDR2: MNHEY, SVGAGI. The CDR3 here is CASSSLSNEQFF. DNA for the CDR3: TGTGCCAGCAGTTCTCTGAGCAATGAGCAGTTCTTC.

The sample holds one count of this clone. This sequence joins TRBV5-4 and TRBJ1-1; no definite D call. V lost 2 bases and J 4 bases, leaving 15 bases between the germline ends. There are 15 residues in the CDR3. Germline CDR1 is SGHNT and CDR2 is YYREEE (reference sequence). The CDR3 DNA reads TGTGCCAGCAGCTTCGGGAAATATAGTGGCACTGAAGCTTTCTTT. Its protein product is CASSFGKYSGTEAFF.

The chain links TRBV19 to TRBJ2-1; a weak D match, TRBD2 (5 bases). Germline V CDR1 and CDR2: LNHDA, SQIVND (reference sequence). The CDR3 runs to 15 residues. V lost 1 base and J 2 bases, leaving 9 bases between the germline ends. This CDR3 is CASSIGELAYNEQFF. In nucleotides, the CDR3 is TGTGCCAGTAGTATAGGGGAGCTTGCCTACAATGAGCAGTTCTTC.

The chain is built from TRBV30 and TRBJ1-2, with D unresolved. Germline-derived CDR1 and CDR2 are GTSNPN and SVGIG (reference sequence). The V end lost 1 base, the J end lost 3 bases, and 15 bases lay between the germline ends. The CDR3 contains 15 residues. The CDR3 DNA reads TGTGCCTGGAGTGGCCAAGCCTTAAGTGACTATGGCTACACCTTC. Protein: CAWSGQALSDYGYTF.

This chain links TRBV7-9 with TRBJ2-7, with 14 nucleotides matching TRBD2. There are 16 residues in the CDR3. Trimming cost V 5 bases and J 0 bases; bases outside gene matches: 3. CDR1 is SEHNR, CDR2 FQNEAQ, per germline (reference sequence). CDR3 nucleotide sequence: TGTGCCAGCAGCCCAGGGACTAGCGGGAGCTCCTACGAGCAGTACTTC. This sequence encodes CASSPGTSGSSYEQYF.

V is TRBV19 and J is TRBJ2-1; 16 bases map to TRBD2. The CDR3 is made up of 14 amino acids. Germline V CDR1 and CDR2: LNHDA, SQIVND (reference sequence). The ends lost 6 bases at V and 8 bases at J; junction bases unmatched: 1. CDR3 DNA: TGTGCCAGTAGGGGACTAGCGGGGGGGTATGAGCAGTTCTTC. The encoded protein is CASRGLAGGYEQFF. The full variable domain, completed using reference TRBV19 and TRBJ2-1, is DGGITQSPKYLFRKEGQNVTLSCEQNLNHDAMYWYRQDPGQGLRLIYYSQIVNDFQKGDIAEGYSVSREKKESFPLTVTSAQKNPTAFYLCASRGLAGGYEQFFGPGTRLTVL.

The J gene is TRBJ1-4, the V gene TRBV27; 8 nucleotides line up with TRBD1. The ends lost 2 bases at V and 5 bases at J; junction bases unmatched: 4. There are 15 residues in the CDR3. The germline gives CDR1 MNHEY, CDR2 SMNVEV (reference sequence). The CDR3 sequence is CASSLAGTGNEKLFF. The CDR3, as DNA: TGTGCCAGCAGTTTAGCAGGGACAGGAAATGAAAAACTGTTTTTT. Complete variable domain (other parts from reference TRBV27 and TRBJ1-4): EAQVTQNPRYLITVTGKKLTVTCSQNMNHEYMSWYRQDPGLGLRQIYYSMNVEVTDKGDVPEGYKVSRKEKRNFPLILESPSPNQTSLYFCASSLAGTGNEKLFFGSGTQLSVL.

This clone was detected a few times. The chain links TRBV4-1 to TRBJ1-3; D call uncertain. CDR1 is MGHRA, CDR2 YSYEKL, per germline. V gave up 0 bases and J gave up 5 bases, with 8 bases separating them. The CDR3 runs to 14 residues. The CDR3 DNA follows: TGCGCCAGCAGCCAAGACACAAGTAGAAACACCATATATTTT. It encodes CASSQDTSRNTIYF.

The J gene is TRBJ2-2, the V gene TRBV19; D remains ambiguous. Germline-derived CDR1 and CDR2 are LNHDA and SQIVND (reference sequence). V was shortened by 6 bases and J by 0 bases, with 8 bases between the two germline ends. The length of the CDR3 is 14 residues. The CDR3 DNA is TGTGCCAGTAGAGGCGGTTCGAACACCGGGGAGCTGTTTTTT. It codes for CASRGGSNTGELFF. Full variable domain (remainder filled in from reference TRBV19 and TRBJ2-2): DGGITQSPKYLFRKEGQNVTLSCEQNLNHDAMYWYRQDPGQGLRLIYYSQIVNDFQKGDIAEGYSVSREKKESFPLTVTSAQKNPTAFYLCASRGGSNTGELFFGEGSRLTVL.

Only one count was recorded for this clone. The chain uses TRBV27 and TRBJ2-1; D call uncertain. The CDR3 runs to 14 residues. V shed 2 bases and J shed 4 bases, with 9 bases lying between them. The germline V gene has CDR1 MNHEY and CDR2 SMNVEV (reference sequence). Here the CDR3 reads CASSLGQRYNEQFF. The CDR3 region has the DNA TGTGCCAGCAGTTTAGGGCAACGGTACAATGAGCAGTTCTTC.

The V call is TRBV19, the J call TRBJ1-1; TRBD1 aligns across 8 bases. The germline gives CDR1 LNHDA, CDR2 SQIVND (reference sequence). The CDR3 length is 16 residues. V lost 10 bases, J lost 4 bases, and 17 bases stayed unmatched. For the CDR3, the DNA is TGTGCCACCGCTGGGACAGGCGTAACGGCAGGCACTGAAGCTTTCTTT. This translates into CATAGTGVTAGTEAFF. Complete variable domain (other parts from reference TRBV19 and TRBJ1-1): DGGITQSPKYLFRKEGQNVTLSCEQNLNHDAMYWYRQDPGQGLRLIYYSQIVNDFQKGDIAEGYSVSREKKESFPLTVTSAQKNPTAFYLCATAGTGVTAGTEAFFGQGTRLTVV.

The J gene is TRBJ1-5, the V gene TRBV5-8; D unclear. Germline CDR1 is SGHTS and CDR2 is YDEGEE. The CDR3 consists of 12 residues. Trimming shortened V by 3 bases and J by 5 bases, and 6 bases separated the two germline ends. The CDR3 bases are TGTGCCAGCAGCTCACAAGATCAGCCCCAGCATTTT. The encoded protein is CASSSQDQPQHF.

The V gene is TRBV9, the J gene TRBJ1-3, with D maybe TRBD1 (6 bases). The CDR3 has 17 residues. The V gene lost 7 bases and the J gene lost 4 bases, with 24 bases spanning the gap. The germline V gene encodes CDR1 SGDLS and CDR2 YYNGEE. For the CDR3, the DNA is TGTGCCAGCCGCCCCACTCGACAGGAGTACTTCGGAAACACCATATATTTT. Its protein is CASRPTRQEYFGNTIYF. The full variable domain, rest sourced from reference TRBV9 and TRBJ1-3, is DSGVTQTPKHLITATGQRVTLRCSPRSGDLSVYWYQQSLDQGLQFLIQYYNGEERAKGNILERFSAQQFPDLHSELNLSSLELGDSALYFCASRPTRQEYFGNTIYFGEGSWLTVV.

The rearrangement uses TRBV4-3 and TRBJ2-7; D may be TRBD1 (6 bases). Trimming took off 0 bases at V and 4 bases at J, with 7 bases between the two ends. CDR3 size: 13 residues. Germline V gene sequence: CDR1 LGHNA, CDR2 YSLEER. The CDR3: CASSQERGYEQYF. CDR3 DNA sequence: TGCGCCAGCAGCCAAGAGAGGGGGTACGAGCAGTACTTC.

The chain joins TRBV6-5 to TRBJ1-1; D possibly corresponds to TRBD1 (6 bases). This CDR3 contains 14 residues. Germline assignment: CDR1 MNHEY and CDR2 SVGAGI. V lost 5 bases to trimming and J lost 1 base, with 11 bases between them. The CDR3 spells CASSQGYPNTEAFF. In DNA, the CDR3 is TGTGCCAGCAGTCAGGGGTATCCGAACACTGAAGCTTTCTTT.

CDR3 sequence reads: CASSQGGDTQYF. In DNA, the CDR3 is TGTGCCAGCAGCCAGGGGGGAGATACGCAGTATTTT. The chain links TRBV6-6 to TRBJ2-3; maybe TRBD1 (7 bases). Trimming left V 6 bases short and J 5 bases short, with 9 bases between. The CDR3 sequence is 12 residues long. Looked up from germline, CDR1 is MNHNY and CDR2 is SVGAGI (reference sequence).

The chain couples TRBV30 to TRBJ2-6; D not resolved. Germline CDR1 reads GTSNPN; CDR2 reads SVGIG (reference sequence). CDR3 length equals 12 residues. Trimming removed 6 bases at V and 1 base at J, with 4 bases between. The CDR3 DNA sequence: TGTGCCTGTTCATCTGGGGCCAACGTCCTGACTTTC. It specifies CACSSGANVLTF.

As DNA, the CDR3 is TGTGCCAGCAGGGTGAGACAGGTTTCCGAGACCCAGTACTTC. Amino acid sequence: CASRVRQVSETQYF. The V and J genes are TRBV13 and TRBJ2-5; maybe TRBD1 (6 bases). CDR3 length: 14 amino acids. Germline CDR1 and CDR2: PRHDT and FYEKMQ (reference sequence). The V end lost 6 bases, the J end lost 5 bases, and 16 bases lay between the germline ends.

This clone was recorded once. The chain recombines TRBV7-8 with TRBJ1-4, with D perhaps TRBD1 (5 bases). Trimming shortened V by 5 bases and J by 8 bases, and 18 bases separated the two germline ends. The CDR3 totals 15 residues. Per the germline V gene, CDR1 is SGHVS and CDR2 is FQNEAQ. CDR3 bases: TGTGCCAGCAGCAAAGGAGGGGTTGGAAAGGAAAAACTGTTTTTT. Protein sequence: CASSKGGVGKEKLFF.

The rearrangement links TRBV9 to TRBJ1-2, with 7 bases identical to TRBD1. The V gene's germline CDR1 is SGDLS and CDR2 YYNGEE. The CDR3 totals 13 residues. V gave up 6 bases and J gave up 7 bases; unmatched junction bases: 9. In DNA, the CDR3 is TGTGCCAGCAACCTTGAGGGGGCCAGTGGCTACACCTTC. Amino acids: CASNLEGASGYTF. The entire variable domain, with the rest obtained from reference TRBV9 and TRBJ1-2, is as follows: DSGVTQTPKHLITATGQRVTLRCSPRSGDLSVYWYQQSLDQGLQFLIQYYNGEERAKGNILERFSAQQFPDLHSELNLSSLELGDSALYFCASNLEGASGYTFGSGTRLTVV.

The J gene is TRBJ2-1, the V gene TRBV7-6; 7 nucleotides line up with TRBD1. J was trimmed by 4 bases and V by 5 bases; bases with no gene match: 8. This CDR3 spans 15 amino acids. Per germline, CDR1 SGHVS and CDR2 FNYEAQ. CDR3 region: CASSHPGQRYNEQFF. CDR3 DNA: TGTGCCAGCAGCCACCCGGGACAGCGTTACAATGAGCAGTTCTTC.

The gene calls are TRBV28 and TRBJ2-1, with TRBD2 matching 13 bases. V dropped 3 bases and J dropped 10; count of bases not matched to a gene: 9. In germline, CDR1 is MDHEN, CDR2 SYDVKM. The CDR3 contains 16 residues. CDR3 in amino acids: CASSFPGLAGAREQFF. The CDR3 nucleotides are TGTGCCAGCAGTTTCCCCGGACTAGCGGGAGCACGGGAGCAGTTCTTC.

The chain combines TRBV6-1 with TRBJ2-2, with 7 bases aligning to TRBD1. Germline CDR1 and CDR2: MNHNS and SASEGT. The CDR3 runs 14 residues. After removal of 7 bases from V and 1 base from J, the junction contained 3 bases not matched to a gene. The CDR3 region has the DNA TGTGCCAGCACATGGGACAGGAACACCGGGGAGCTGTTTTTT. Translated, it gives CASTWDRNTGELFF.